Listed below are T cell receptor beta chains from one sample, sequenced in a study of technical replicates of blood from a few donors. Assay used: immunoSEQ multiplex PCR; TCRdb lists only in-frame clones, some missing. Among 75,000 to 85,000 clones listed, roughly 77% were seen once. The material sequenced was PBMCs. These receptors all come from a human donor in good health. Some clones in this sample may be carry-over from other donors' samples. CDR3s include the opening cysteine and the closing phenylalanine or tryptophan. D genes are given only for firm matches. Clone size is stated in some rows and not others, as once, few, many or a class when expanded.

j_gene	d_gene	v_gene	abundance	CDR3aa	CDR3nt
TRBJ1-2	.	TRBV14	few	CASSQGHYGYTF	TGTGCCAGCAGCCAAGGGCACTATGGCTACACCTTC
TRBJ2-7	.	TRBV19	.	CASSTRTGINEQYF	TGTGCCAGTAGTACCCGAACGGGAATAAACGAGCAGTACTTC
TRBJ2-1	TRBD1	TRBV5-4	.	CASTMTGPYNEQFF	TGTGCCAGCACCATGACAGGGCCCTACAATGAGCAGTTCTTC
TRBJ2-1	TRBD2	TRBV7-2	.	CASSVTGTSDEQFF	TGTGCCAGCAGCGTCACCGGGACTAGCGACGAGCAGTTCTTC
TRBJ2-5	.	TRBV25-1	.	CASSEGPQETQYF	TGTGCCAGCAGTGAAGGCCCCCAGGAGACCCAGTACTTC
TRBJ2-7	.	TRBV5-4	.	CASSSPARGDFYEQYF	TGTGCCAGCAGCTCCCCCGCCCGAGGGGACTTCTACGAGCAGTACTTC
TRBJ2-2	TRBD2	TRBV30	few	CAWSVWRLAGTGELFF	TGTGCCTGGAGTGTCTGGCGTCTAGCGGGGACCGGGGAGCTGTTTTTT
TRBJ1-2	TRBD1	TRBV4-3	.	CASSQEVGQGLGYTF	TGCGCCAGCAGCCAAGAGGTGGGACAGGGGTTAGGCTACACCTTC
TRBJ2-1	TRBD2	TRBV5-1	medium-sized	CASSLSGGYNEQFF	TGCGCCAGCAGCTTGAGCGGGGGCTACAATGAGCAGTTCTTC
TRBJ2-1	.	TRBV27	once	CASDRDYPGGPRSYNEQFF	TGTGCCAGCGATCGCGACTATCCCGGCGGTCCTCGATCCTACAATGAGCAGTTCTTC
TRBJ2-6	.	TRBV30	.	CATTGRAGANVLTF	TGTGCCACAACCGGCCGGGCTGGGGCCAACGTCCTGACTTTC
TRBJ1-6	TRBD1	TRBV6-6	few	CAIRRDRYSPLHF	TGTGCCATCCGACGGGACAGGTATTCACCCCTCCACTTT
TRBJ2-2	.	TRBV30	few	CAWSGTGELFF	TGTGCCTGGTCGGGCACCGGGGAGCTGTTTTTT
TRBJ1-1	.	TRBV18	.	CASSQGGNTEAFF	TGTGCCAGCTCACAAGGAGGGAACACTGAAGCTTTCTTT
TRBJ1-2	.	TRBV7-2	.	CASSLAGGGGHYGYTF	TGTGCCAGCAGCTTAGCCGGGGGGGGCGGACACTATGGCTACACCTTC
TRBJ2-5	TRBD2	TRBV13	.	CATSSGQETQYF	TGTGCCACCTCTAGCGGACAAGAGACCCAGTACTTC
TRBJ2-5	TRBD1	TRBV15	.	CATSRAGTGRVGQYF	TGTGCCACCAGCAGAGCCGGGACAGGGCGAGTGGGGCAGTACTTC
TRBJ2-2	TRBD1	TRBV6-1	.	CASRAGTGVTGELFF	TGTGCCAGCAGAGCCGGGACAGGGGTTACCGGGGAGCTGTTTTTT
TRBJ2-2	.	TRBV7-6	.	CASSPSPSEQGTGELFF	TGTGCCAGCAGCCCCAGCCCCAGCGAGCAGGGCACCGGGGAGCTGTTTTTT
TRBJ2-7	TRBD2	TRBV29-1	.	CSVVLGAGAREQYF	TGCAGCGTTGTGTTAGGAGCGGGAGCACGCGAGCAGTACTTC
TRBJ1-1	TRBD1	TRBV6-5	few	CASSQARQGNTEAFF	TGTGCCAGCAGTCAGGCCAGACAGGGGAACACTGAAGCTTTCTTT
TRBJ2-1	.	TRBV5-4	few	CASSPGLPNDEQFF	TGTGCCAGCAGCCCTGGACTACCCAACGATGAGCAGTTCTTC
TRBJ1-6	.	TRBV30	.	CAWNQDSPLHF	TGTGCCTGGAATCAGGATTCACCCCTCCACTTT
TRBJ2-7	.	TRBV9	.	CASSGMTSSYEQYF	TGTGCCAGCAGCGGAATGACTAGCTCCTACGAGCAGTACTTC
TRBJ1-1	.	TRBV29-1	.	CSVQGFNTEAFF	TGCAGCGTTCAGGGCTTCAACACTGAAGCTTTCTTT
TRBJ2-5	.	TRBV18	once	CASSLRREETQYF	TGTGCCAGCTCACTTCGACGGGAAGAGACCCAGTACTTC
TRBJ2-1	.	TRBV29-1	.	CSVVGGQGYNEQFF	TGCAGCGTTGTGGGGGGGCAGGGGTACAATGAGCAGTTCTTC
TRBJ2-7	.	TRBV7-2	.	CASSSTASYEQYF	TGTGCCAGCAGCTCGACAGCATCCTACGAGCAGTACTTC
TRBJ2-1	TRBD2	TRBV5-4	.	CASSLGRAGVVYEQFF	TGTGCCAGCAGCTTGGGGAGGGCGGGAGTTGTGTATGAGCAGTTCTTC
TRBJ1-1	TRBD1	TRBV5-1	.	CASSLGLQGSTEAFF	TGCGCCAGCAGCTTGGGCTTACAGGGGAGCACTGAAGCTTTCTTT
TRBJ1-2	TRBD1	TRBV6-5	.	CASKGQNYGYTF	TGTGCCAGCAAGGGACAGAACTATGGCTACACCTTC
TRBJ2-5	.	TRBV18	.	CASSPEQYQETQYF	TGTGCCAGCTCACCCGAACAGTACCAAGAGACCCAGTACTTC
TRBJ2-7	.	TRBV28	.	CASTPPGLLYEQYF	TGTGCCAGCACCCCGCCGGGACTTCTCTACGAGCAGTACTTC
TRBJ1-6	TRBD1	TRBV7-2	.	CASSLGTVNSPLHF	TGTGCCAGCAGCTTGGGGACAGTAAATTCACCCCTCCACTTT
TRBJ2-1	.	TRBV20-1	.	CSAPINEQFF	TGCAGCGCCCCTATTAATGAGCAGTTCTTC
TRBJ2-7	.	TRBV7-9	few	CASSSRGYEQYF	TGTGCCAGCAGCTCAAGGGGATACGAGCAGTACTTC
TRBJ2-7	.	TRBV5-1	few	CASSLEAELSYEQYF	TGCGCCAGCAGCTTGGAAGCGGAACTCTCCTACGAGCAGTACTTC
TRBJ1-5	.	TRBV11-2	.	CASSLGPGFDQPQHF	TGTGCCAGCAGCTTAGGACCGGGTTTCGATCAGCCCCAGCATTTT
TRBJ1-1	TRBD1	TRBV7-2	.	CASSRDRSEAFF	TGTGCCAGCAGCCGGGACAGGTCTGAAGCTTTCTTT